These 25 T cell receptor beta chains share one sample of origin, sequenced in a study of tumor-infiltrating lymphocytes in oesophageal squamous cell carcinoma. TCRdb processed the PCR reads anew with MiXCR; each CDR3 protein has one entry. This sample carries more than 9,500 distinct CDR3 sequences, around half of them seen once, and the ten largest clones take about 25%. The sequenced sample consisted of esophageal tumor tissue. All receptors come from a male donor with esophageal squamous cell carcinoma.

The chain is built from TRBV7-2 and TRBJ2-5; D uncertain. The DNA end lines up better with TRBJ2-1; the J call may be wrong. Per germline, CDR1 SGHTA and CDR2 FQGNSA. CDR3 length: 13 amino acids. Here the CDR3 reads CASSPGGPNEQFF. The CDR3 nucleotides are TGTGCCAGCAGCCCAGGTGGGCCTAATGAGCAGTTCTTC.

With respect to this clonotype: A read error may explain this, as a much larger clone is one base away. DNA of the CDR3: TGTGCCAGCAGCTTAGTGTATTCAGGGGGCTCTAATGAGCAGTACTTC. This codes for CASSLVYSGGSNEQYF. This chain joins TRBV7-6 and TRBJ2-5, with 8 nucleotides matching TRBD1. V shed 1 base and J 11 bases; nucleotides not matched to a gene: 15. CDR1 is SGHVS and CDR2 is FNYEAQ in the germline V gene. The CDR3 totals 16 residues.

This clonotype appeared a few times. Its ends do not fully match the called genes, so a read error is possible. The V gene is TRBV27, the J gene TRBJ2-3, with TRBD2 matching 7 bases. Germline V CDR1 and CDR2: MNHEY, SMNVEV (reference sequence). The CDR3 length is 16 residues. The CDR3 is CASSPLAGGSYNEQFF. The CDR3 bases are TGTGCCAGCAGTCCCTTAGCGGGCGGCTCCTACAATGAGCAGTTCTTT.

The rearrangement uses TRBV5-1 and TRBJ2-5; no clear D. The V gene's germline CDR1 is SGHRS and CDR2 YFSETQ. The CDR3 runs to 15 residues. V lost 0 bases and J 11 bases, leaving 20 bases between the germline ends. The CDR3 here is CASSLEVRPVDEQYF. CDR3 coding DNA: TGCGCCAGCAGCTTGGAGGTCCGCCCGGTCGATGAGCAGTACTTC.

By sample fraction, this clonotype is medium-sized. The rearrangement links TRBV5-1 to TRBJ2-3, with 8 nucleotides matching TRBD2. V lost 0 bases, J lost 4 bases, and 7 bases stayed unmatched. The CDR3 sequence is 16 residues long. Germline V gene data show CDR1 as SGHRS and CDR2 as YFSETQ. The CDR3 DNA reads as TGCGCCAGCAGCTTGGTATCGGGGGGGTTGGCAGATACGCAGTATTTT. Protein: CASSLVSGGLADTQYF.

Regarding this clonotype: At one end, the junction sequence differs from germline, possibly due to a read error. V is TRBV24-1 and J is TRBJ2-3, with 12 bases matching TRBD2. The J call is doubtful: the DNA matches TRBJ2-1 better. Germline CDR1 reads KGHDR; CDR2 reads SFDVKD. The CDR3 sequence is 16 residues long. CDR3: CATGDTGLAGRNEQFF. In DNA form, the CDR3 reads TGTGCCACCGGTGATACCGGACTAGCGGGGCGCAATGAGCAGTTCTTC.

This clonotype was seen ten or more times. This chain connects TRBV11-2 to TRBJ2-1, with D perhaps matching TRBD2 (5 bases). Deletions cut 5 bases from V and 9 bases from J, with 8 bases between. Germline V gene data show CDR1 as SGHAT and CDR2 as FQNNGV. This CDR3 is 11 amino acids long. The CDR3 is CASSPDFEQFF. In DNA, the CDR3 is TGTGCCAGCAGCCCGGACTTTGAGCAGTTCTTC.

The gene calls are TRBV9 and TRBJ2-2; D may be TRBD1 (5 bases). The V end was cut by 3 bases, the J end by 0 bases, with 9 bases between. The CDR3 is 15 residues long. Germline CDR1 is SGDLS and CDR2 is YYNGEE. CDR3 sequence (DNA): TGTGCCAGCAGCGCGACAGACTCGAACACCGGGGAGCTGTTTTTT. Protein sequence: CASSATDSNTGELFF.

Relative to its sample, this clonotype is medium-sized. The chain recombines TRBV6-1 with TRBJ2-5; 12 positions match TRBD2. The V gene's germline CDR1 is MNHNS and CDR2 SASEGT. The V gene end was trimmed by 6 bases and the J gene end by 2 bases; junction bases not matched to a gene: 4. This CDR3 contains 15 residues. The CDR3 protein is CASRPLAGGQETQYF. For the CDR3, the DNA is TGTGCCAGCAGACCCCTAGCGGGAGGGCAAGAGACCCAGTACTTC.

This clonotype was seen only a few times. CDR3 protein: CASSLVGIMNTEAFF. CDR3 bases: TGTGCCAGCAGCTTAGTTGGGATAATGAACACTGAAGCTTTCTTT. V and J are TRBV7-2 and TRBJ1-1; no clear D gene. The CDR3 totals 15 residues. Per the germline V gene, CDR1 is SGHTA and CDR2 is FQGNSA. V shed 1 base and J shed 0 bases, with 9 bases lying between them.

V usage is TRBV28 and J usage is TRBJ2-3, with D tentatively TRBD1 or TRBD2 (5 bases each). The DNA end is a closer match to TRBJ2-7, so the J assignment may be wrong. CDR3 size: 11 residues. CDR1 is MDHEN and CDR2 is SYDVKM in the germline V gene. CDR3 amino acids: CASSLMGVQYF. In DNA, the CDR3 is TGTGCCAGCAGTTTAATGGGGGTGCAGTACTTC.

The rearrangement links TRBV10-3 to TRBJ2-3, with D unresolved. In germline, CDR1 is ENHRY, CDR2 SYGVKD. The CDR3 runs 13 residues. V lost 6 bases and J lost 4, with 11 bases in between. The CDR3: CAISGDVADTQYF. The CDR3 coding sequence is TGTGCCATCAGCGGTGACGTGGCAGATACGCAGTATTTT.

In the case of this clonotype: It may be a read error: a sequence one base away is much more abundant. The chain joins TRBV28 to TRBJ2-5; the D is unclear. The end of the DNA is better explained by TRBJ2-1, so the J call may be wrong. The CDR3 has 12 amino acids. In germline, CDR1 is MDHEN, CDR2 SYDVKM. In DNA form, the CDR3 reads TGTGCCAGCAGTTTCCCGACCTACGAGCAGTTCTTC. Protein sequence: CASSFPTYEQFF.

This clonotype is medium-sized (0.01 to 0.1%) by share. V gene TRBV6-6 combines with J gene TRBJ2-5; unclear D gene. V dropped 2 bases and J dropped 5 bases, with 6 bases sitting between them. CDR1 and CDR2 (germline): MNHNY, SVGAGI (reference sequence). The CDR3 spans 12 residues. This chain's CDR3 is CASSYPGETQYF. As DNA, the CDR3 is TGTGCCAGCAGTTACCCGGGTGAGACCCAGTACTTC.

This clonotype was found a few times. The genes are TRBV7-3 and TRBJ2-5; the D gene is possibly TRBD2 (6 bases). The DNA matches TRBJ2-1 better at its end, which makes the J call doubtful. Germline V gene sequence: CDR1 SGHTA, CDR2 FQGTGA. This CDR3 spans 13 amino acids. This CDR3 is CASSLGGWGEQFF. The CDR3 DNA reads TGTGCCAGCAGCTTAGGGGGGTGGGGTGAGCAGTTCTTC.

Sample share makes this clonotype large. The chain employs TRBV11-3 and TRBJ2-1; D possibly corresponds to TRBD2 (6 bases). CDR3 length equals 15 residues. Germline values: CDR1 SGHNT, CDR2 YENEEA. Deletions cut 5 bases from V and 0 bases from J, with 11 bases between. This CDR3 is CASSRLGSSYNEQFF. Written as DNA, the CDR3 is TGTGCCAGCAGCCGACTAGGGAGCTCCTACAATGAGCAGTTCTTC.

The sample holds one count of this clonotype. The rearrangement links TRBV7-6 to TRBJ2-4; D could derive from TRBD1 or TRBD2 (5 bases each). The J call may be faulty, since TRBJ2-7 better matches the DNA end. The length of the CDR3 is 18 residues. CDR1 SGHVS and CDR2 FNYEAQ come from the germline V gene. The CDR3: CASSPLRGVTVGSYEQYF. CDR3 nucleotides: TGTGCCAGCAGCCCGTTGAGGGGCGTGACAGTCGGGTCCTACGAGCAGTACTTC.

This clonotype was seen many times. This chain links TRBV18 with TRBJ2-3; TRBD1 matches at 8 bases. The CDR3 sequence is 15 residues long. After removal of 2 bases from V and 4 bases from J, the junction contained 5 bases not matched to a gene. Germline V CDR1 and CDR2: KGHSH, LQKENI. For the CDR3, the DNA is TGTGCCAGCTCACCAGTACAGGGGGTTTCAGATACGCAGTATTTT. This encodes CASSPVQGVSDTQYF.

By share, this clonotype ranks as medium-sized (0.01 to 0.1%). Written as DNA, the CDR3 is TGTGCCAGCAGTAACCTCCGGGACGGGACCTACGAGCAGTACTTC. It encodes CASSNLRDGTYEQYF. This chain uses TRBV12-3 or TRBV12-4 with TRBJ2-7, with D perhaps TRBD1 or TRBD2 (5 bases each). CDR3 length equals 15 residues. V lost 5 bases to trimming and J lost 2 bases, with 16 bases between them.

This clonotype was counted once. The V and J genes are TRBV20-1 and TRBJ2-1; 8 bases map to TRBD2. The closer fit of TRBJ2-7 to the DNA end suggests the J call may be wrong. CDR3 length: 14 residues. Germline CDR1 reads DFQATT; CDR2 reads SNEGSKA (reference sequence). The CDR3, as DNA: TGCAGTGCTAGAGCGCCAGCGGGAGCCAACGAGCAGTACTTC. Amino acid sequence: CSARAPAGANEQYF.

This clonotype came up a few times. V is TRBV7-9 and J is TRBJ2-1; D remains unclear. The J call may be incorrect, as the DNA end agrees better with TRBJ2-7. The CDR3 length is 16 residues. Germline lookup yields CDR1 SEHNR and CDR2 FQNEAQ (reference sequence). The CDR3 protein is CASSRLGQLTYNEQYF. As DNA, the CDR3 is TGTGCCAGCAGCCGCCTAGGGCAGCTGACCTACAATGAGCAGTACTTC.

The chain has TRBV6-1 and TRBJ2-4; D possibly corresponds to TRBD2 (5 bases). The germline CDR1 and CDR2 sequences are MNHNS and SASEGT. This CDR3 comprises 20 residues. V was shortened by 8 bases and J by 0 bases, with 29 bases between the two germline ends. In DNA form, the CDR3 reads TGTGCCAGCGGCCAATGGGGAGAACCCAAACTACCCGTAGCCAAAAACATTCAGTACTTC. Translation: CASGQWGEPKLPVAKNIQYF.

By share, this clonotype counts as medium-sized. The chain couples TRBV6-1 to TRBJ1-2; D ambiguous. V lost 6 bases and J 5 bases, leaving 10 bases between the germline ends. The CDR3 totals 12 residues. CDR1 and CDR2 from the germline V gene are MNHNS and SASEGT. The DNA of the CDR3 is TGTGCCAGCAGGGGGATCCAGTATGGCTACACCTTC. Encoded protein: CASRGIQYGYTF.

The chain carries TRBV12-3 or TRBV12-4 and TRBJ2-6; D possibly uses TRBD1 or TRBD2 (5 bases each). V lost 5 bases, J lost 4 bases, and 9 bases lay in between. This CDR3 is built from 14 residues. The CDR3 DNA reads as TGTGCCAGCAGTGGGGGACCCGGGGCCAACGTCCTGACTTTC. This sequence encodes CASSGGPGANVLTF.

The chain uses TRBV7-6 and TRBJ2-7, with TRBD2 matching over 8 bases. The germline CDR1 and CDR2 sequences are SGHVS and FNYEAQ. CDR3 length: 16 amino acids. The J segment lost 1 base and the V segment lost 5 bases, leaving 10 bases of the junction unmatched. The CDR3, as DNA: TGTGCCAGCAGCCGCTGGGGGAGCGGGGGATCCTACGAGCAGTACTTC. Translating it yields CASSRWGSGGSYEQYF.